The sequence of this T cell receptor (beta chain) was determined in a study of CD8 T cells in Susac syndrome. The T cells that were sequenced for TCR beta were CD8+ and CD4+ cells from blood. Healthy donors acted as controls, with matching for age and sex. With random hexamers, reverse transcription was performed on about 0.5 to 1 ug of RNA. It was immunoSEQ multiplex PCR that amplified TCR beta CDR3 across 54 Vbeta and 13 Jbeta. TCRdb analysed the immunoSEQ multiplex PCR reads with MiXCR anew, one entry per CDR3 protein. Of about 200,000 distinct CDR3 sequences in the sample, 95% were seen once. V was pared by 4 bases and J by 0 bases, with 16 bases between. The CDR3 consists of 18 residues. CDR1 is KGHSH and CDR2 is LQKENI in the germline V gene.

J is TRBJ2-6 and V is TRBV18; no firm D call. Sequencing was done on a sample of CD4+ T cells from PBMCs. The sequence was obtained from a human donor in good health. The chain's CDR3 is CASSRVRPYNSGANVLTF. CDR3 nucleotides: TGTGCCAGCTCACGAGTAAGGCCTTATAACTCTGGGGCCAACGTCCTGACTTTC.